This is a list of T cell receptor beta chains from one sample in a study of graft-versus-host responses after intestinal transplantation. These TCRs are of unknown antigen specificity. TCRdb keeps only in-frame clones here, not all; method: immunoSEQ multiplex PCR. The table includes 95,000 to 110,000 clones, approximately 88% detected once. Source: unstimulated CD4+ T cells sorted from spleen or lymph node cells, taken before transplant. The receptor source for this set is a human donor who was the organ donor for an intestinal transplant. The CDR3 runs from the conserved cysteine through the conserved F or W. A D gene is named only where the DNA matches it firmly. A row's size may be missing; if present it is once, few, many or a size class.

D	V	size	J	CDR3	DNA
NA	TRBV7-3	NA	TRBJ1-1	CASSFLGGENTEAFF	TGTGCCAGCAGCTTTCTCGGCGGAGAGAACACTGAAGCTTTCTTT
NA	TRBV5-4	NA	TRBJ1-4	CASSAGGGNEKLFF	TGTGCCAGCAGCGCTGGAGGGGGTAATGAAAAACTGTTTTTT
TRBD2	TRBV9	once	TRBJ2-1	CASSVGFRTSGGDNEQFF	TGTGCCAGCAGCGTAGGATTTAGGACTAGCGGGGGTGACAATGAGCAGTTCTTC
TRBD1	TRBV16	NA	TRBJ1-3	CASSQDRVAGNTIYF	TGTGCCAGCAGCCAAGACAGGGTAGCTGGAAACACCATATATTTT
NA	TRBV9	NA	TRBJ1-4	CASSGRATNEKLFF	TGTGCCAGCAGCGGACGTGCAACTAATGAAAAACTGTTTTTT
TRBD1	TRBV7-2	NA	TRBJ2-2	CASSLVGRGKVFF	TGTGCCAGCAGCTTGGTGGGCAGGGGGAAGGTGTTTTTT
NA	TRBV5-1	once	TRBJ2-3	CASSLVGQVGDTQYF	TGCGCCAGCAGCTTGGTGGGCCAGGTGGGAGATACGCAGTATTTT
TRBD2	TRBV18	NA	TRBJ2-3	CASSPYGRSGTDTQYF	TGTGCCAGCTCACCATACGGGAGGAGTGGCACAGATACGCAGTATTTT
TRBD1	TRBV19	once	TRBJ1-5	CASSTGQGPNQPQHF	TGTGCCAGTAGTACCGGACAGGGTCCCAATCAGCCCCAGCATTTT
NA	TRBV6-5	NA	TRBJ2-7	CASKVRGSSYEQYF	TGTGCCAGCAAAGTTCGGGGGAGCTCCTACGAGCAGTACTTC
TRBD2	TRBV25-1	NA	TRBJ2-2	CASSTSGGLAGWSGELFF	TGTGCCAGCAGTACCTCCGGGGGACTAGCGGGATGGTCCGGGGAGCTGTTTTTT
TRBD2	TRBV19	NA	TRBJ2-1	CASSGGGRSSYNEQFF	TGTGCCAGTAGCGGGGGGGGGCGCAGCTCCTACAATGAGCAGTTCTTC
NA	TRBV4-1	NA	TRBJ2-7	CASSPGVGDPPYEQYF	TGCGCCAGCAGCCCGGGGGTAGGGGACCCACCCTACGAGCAGTACTTC
NA	TRBV18	NA	TRBJ2-4	CASSPGWGIDKNIQYF	TGTGCCAGCTCACCGGGATGGGGGATTGACAAAAACATTCAGTACTTC
NA	TRBV6-1	NA	TRBJ1-5	CASSEYYRFNSNQPQHF	TGTGCCAGCAGTGAATATTATCGGTTTAATAGCAATCAGCCCCAGCATTTT
NA	TRBV18	once	TRBJ1-1	CASSPKRTAGAEAFF	TGTGCCAGCTCACCAAAGCGGACGGCGGGCGCTGAAGCTTTCTTT
TRBD2	TRBV18	NA	TRBJ2-7	CASSPGTSKQYEQYF	TGTGCCAGCTCACCAGGGACTAGCAAACAATACGAGCAGTACTTC
TRBD1	TRBV2	NA	TRBJ2-7	CASSSGQGGNEQYF	TGTGCCAGCAGCTCCGGACAGGGGGGGAACGAGCAGTACTTC
NA	TRBV18	few	TRBJ1-2	CASSPTRENYGYTF	TGTGCCAGCTCTCCCACACGAGAGAACTATGGCTACACCTTC
NA	TRBV7-2	NA	TRBJ1-1	CASSFAAGIGEAFF	TGTGCCAGCAGCTTCGCTGCAGGGATCGGGGAAGCTTTCTTT
NA	TRBV15	NA	TRBJ1-4	CATSRDPQTATNEKLFF	TGTGCCACCAGCAGAGATCCCCAGACAGCAACTAATGAAAAACTGTTTTTT
TRBD1	TRBV2	NA	TRBJ1-2	CASSERGQGGYTF	TGTGCCAGCAGTGAAAGAGGACAGGGAGGCTACACCTTC
TRBD1	TRBV5-1	NA	TRBJ2-7	CASSKRDSYEQYF	TGCGCCAGCAGCAAAAGGGACAGCTACGAGCAGTACTTC
TRBD1	TRBV11-2	NA	TRBJ1-2	CASSTQGAGGYTF	TGTGCCAGCAGCACCCAGGGGGCAGGTGGCTACACCTTC
NA	TRBV20-1	NA	TRBJ1-2	CSGHREYGYTF	TGCAGTGGGCACAGGGAGTATGGCTACACCTTC
TRBD2	TRBV7-9	NA	TRBJ2-5	CASSLGLAGGLETQYF	TGTGCCAGCAGCTTGGGACTAGCGGGAGGTTTGGAGACCCAGTACTTC
NA	TRBV7-2	NA	TRBJ1-5	CASSLAVGGQPQHF	TGTGCCAGCAGCTTAGCAGTGGGGGGACAGCCCCAGCATTTT
NA	TRBV11-3	NA	TRBJ2-1	CASSLGRQPIDEQFF	TGTGCCAGCAGCTTAGGTCGGCAGCCCATCGATGAGCAGTTCTTC
TRBD2	TRBV18	few	TRBJ2-3	CASSPLVPTSGRTDTQYF	TGTGCCAGCTCACCACTAGTTCCGACTAGCGGGAGAACAGATACGCAGTATTTT
TRBD2	TRBV4-1	few	TRBJ2-1	CASSQVVVAGPKGNEQFF	TGCGCCAGCAGCCAAGTAGTGGTAGCGGGACCTAAGGGAAATGAGCAGTTCTTC
TRBD1	TRBV5-1	once	TRBJ1-3	CASSSGQGDGNTIYF	TGCGCCAGCAGCTCGGGACAGGGGGATGGAAACACCATATATTTT
NA	TRBV28	NA	TRBJ1-4	CASSLKGGQLFF	TGTGCCAGCAGTTTAAAGGGCGGGCAACTGTTTTTT
TRBD1	TRBV4-1	NA	TRBJ1-1	CASSYLDRGNTEAFF	TGCGCCAGCAGCTATTTGGACAGGGGTAACACTGAAGCTTTCTTT
TRBD2	TRBV9	NA	TRBJ2-2	CASSVGGRANGELFF	TGTGCCAGCAGCGTAGGCGGGAGGGCTAACGGGGAGCTGTTTTTT
TRBD1	TRBV6-6	NA	TRBJ1-5	CASSRDRAQPQHF	TGTGCCAGCAGTCGGGACAGGGCCCAGCCCCAGCATTTT
NA	TRBV28	once	TRBJ2-3	CASRRPASTDTQYF	TGTGCCAGCAGGCGCCCAGCCAGCACAGATACGCAGTATTTT
TRBD2	TRBV30	NA	TRBJ2-3	CAWRPSGSTDTQYF	TGTGCCTGGAGGCCTAGCGGGAGCACAGATACGCAGTATTTT
NA	TRBV30	NA	TRBJ1-2	CAWSVEFRGYTF	TGTGCCTGGAGTGTAGAGTTTAGAGGCTACACCTTC
NA	TRBV4-2	NA	TRBJ1-1	CASSQDQGTEAFF	TGTGCCAGCAGCCAAGATCAGGGGACTGAAGCTTTCTTT
TRBD1	TRBV19	NA	TRBJ2-2	CASSIRQGAGELFF	TGTGCCAGTAGTATTAGGCAGGGGGCCGGGGAGCTGTTTTTT
TRBD2	TRBV10-1	NA	TRBJ2-3	CASSETSGRADTQYF	TGCGCCAGCAGTGAGACTAGCGGGAGGGCAGATACGCAGTATTTT
NA	TRBV5-4	NA	TRBJ2-6	CASSDVGVTGANVLTF	TGTGCCAGCAGCGACGTCGGGGTGACCGGGGCCAACGTCCTGACTTTC
TRBD2	TRBV5-1	few	TRBJ2-6	CASSLMAGGNSGANVLTF	TGCGCCAGCAGCTTGATGGCGGGGGGGAACTCTGGGGCCAACGTCCTGACTTTC
TRBD2	TRBV5-1	NA	TRBJ2-1	CASSWMGLAGANEQFF	TGCGCCAGCAGCTGGATGGGACTAGCGGGAGCCAATGAGCAGTTCTTC
NA	TRBV21-1	NA	TRBJ2-6	CASSKVIRDKANVLTF	TGTGCCAGCAGCAAGGTCATCCGTGACAAGGCCAACGTCCTGACTTTC
NA	TRBV6-1	NA	TRBJ1-4	CAGAGNEKLFF	TGTGCCGGCGCGGGTAATGAAAAACTGTTTTTT
NA	TRBV5-6	NA	TRBJ2-2	CASSLAGSGTGELFF	TGTGCCAGCAGCTTGGCAGGGAGTGGGACCGGGGAGCTGTTTTTT
TRBD2	TRBV5-1	NA	TRBJ2-2	CASSLARLAGGAGELFF	TGCGCCAGCAGCTTGGCAAGACTAGCGGGAGGCGCCGGGGAGCTGTTTTTT
TRBD2	TRBV25-1	NA	TRBJ2-2	CASSVSGGGTGELFF	TGTGCCAGCAGTGTTAGCGGGGGCGGGACCGGGGAGCTGTTTTTT
NA	TRBV2	NA	TRBJ2-7	CASRNINPSYEQYF	TGTGCCAGCAGGAACATCAATCCCTCCTACGAGCAGTACTTC
NA	TRBV19	NA	TRBJ1-1	CASSSGARAFF	TGTGCCAGTAGTTCGGGGGCTCGGGCTTTCTTT
NA	TRBV19	NA	TRBJ2-1	CASTEGLRNEQFF	TGTGCCAGTACTGAAGGACTGAGGAATGAGCAGTTCTTC
NA	TRBV4-1	NA	TRBJ2-1	CASSQDAILTASGQFF	TGCGCCAGCAGCCAAGATGCGATCCTGACCGCTTCGGGGCAGTTCTTC
TRBD1	TRBV6-5	NA	TRBJ1-2	CASKRTGQYGYTF	TGTGCCAGCAAACGGACAGGCCAATATGGCTACACCTTC
TRBD2	TRBV27	NA	TRBJ2-7	CASSLKALAGGYEQYF	TGTGCCAGCAGTTTGAAGGCACTAGCGGGAGGGTACGAGCAGTACTTC
NA	TRBV7-9	NA	TRBJ1-2	CASSLDVGLYTF	TGTGCCAGCAGCCTAGATGTGGGGCTCTACACCTTC
TRBD1	TRBV11-3	NA	TRBJ2-2	CASSPRPGGSGITGELFF	TGTGCCAGCAGCCCCCGCCCAGGGGGCAGTGGGATCACCGGGGAGCTGTTTTTT